Listed below are T cell receptor beta chains from one sample, sequenced in a study of a mutant IDH1 vaccine in newly diagnosed glioma. No cognate antigen is known for these TCRs. Sequenced by immunoSEQ multiplex PCR; TCRdb stores in-frame clones only, minus some. The profile shows under 70,000 clones, around 80% of them singletons. The specimen was PBMCs, collected from a glioma patient whose treatment included an IDH1 peptide vaccine. All receptors derive from a woman between 45 and 60 years old with glioma. CDR3s include the opening cysteine and the closing phenylalanine or tryptophan. D genes are given only for firm matches. Clone size is shown for a subset of rows, as once, few, many or a class of expanded clone.

>-|few|TRBV5-1|TRBJ1-3
CASSLEGQGNTIYF
TGCGCCAGCAGCTTGGAAGGTCAGGGAAACACCATATATTTT
>TRBD2|-|TRBV9|TRBJ2-1
CASSTKRGASLDPSYNEQFF
TGTGCCAGCAGCACAAAGCGGGGGGCTTCACTCGACCCCTCCTACAATGAGCAGTTCTTC
>TRBD2|-|TRBV7-2|TRBJ2-7
CASSFGGLAGDYEQYF
TGTGCCAGCAGCTTTGGTGGGCTAGCGGGCGACTACGAGCAGTACTTC
>-|-|TRBV6-5|TRBJ2-5
CASSPREPQETQYF
TGTGCCAGCAGTCCTCGGGAGCCCCAAGAGACCCAGTACTTC
>-|-|TRBV7-9|TRBJ1-1
CASSFNARTEAFF
TGTGCCAGCAGCTTCAACGCGCGGACTGAAGCTTTCTTT
>-|-|TRBV6-1|TRBJ1-2
CASSEPGRRGGF
TGTGCCAGCAGTGAACCGGGACGCAGAGGGGGCTTC
>-|-|TRBV5-4|TRBJ2-1
CASSADGTAYNEQFF
TGTGCCAGCAGCGCGGACGGGACGGCTTACAATGAGCAGTTCTTC
>-|-|TRBV9|TRBJ1-1
CASSVVGGMNTEAFF
TGTGCCAGCAGCGTCGTGGGGGGTATGAACACTGAAGCTTTCTTT
>-|-|TRBV7-2|TRBJ1-2
CASSPLRGSYTF
TGTGCCAGCAGCCCATTGCGGGGAAGCTACACCTTC
>-|once|TRBV30|TRBJ2-5
CAWTPREQQETQYF
TGTGCCTGGACCCCTAGGGAACAGCAAGAGACCCAGTACTTC
>TRBD1|few|TRBV29-1|TRBJ1-2
CSVTQPRTGGTYGYTF
TGCAGCGTTACCCAGCCTCGGACAGGGGGCACCTATGGCTACACCTTC
>-|-|TRBV4-2|TRBJ1-6
CASSPGQDYNSPLHF
TGTGCCAGCAGCCCGGGACAAGACTATAATTCACCCCTCCACTTT
>-|-|TRBV7-9|TRBJ2-3
CASSFARKDTQYF
TGTGCCAGCAGCTTCGCCCGGAAGGATACGCAGTATTTT
>-|-|TRBV2|TRBJ2-7
CASSPKMPTYEQYF
TGTGCCAGCAGCCCAAAGATGCCTACTTACGAGCAGTACTTC
>-|-|TRBV5-8|TRBJ2-5
CASSLVGRGPETQYF
TGTGCCAGCAGCTTGGTGGGACGGGGCCCGGAGACCCAGTACTTC
>TRBD1|-|TRBV13|TRBJ2-7
CASSSPGTGSSYEQYF
TGTGCCAGCAGTTCCCCCGGGACAGGGTCCTCCTACGAGCAGTACTTC
>-|-|TRBV6-1|TRBJ2-5
CASSEDAGYQETQYF
TGTGCCAGCAGTGAAGACGCAGGGTACCAAGAGACCCAGTACTTC
>-|-|TRBV2|TRBJ2-3
CASTDDSDTQYF
TGTGCCAGCACTGATGACTCGGATACGCAGTATTTT
>-|-|TRBV5-6|TRBJ2-2
CASSRNTGELFF
TGTGCCAGCAGCCGAAACACCGGGGAGCTGTTTTTT
>-|-|TRBV19|TRBJ1-5
CASSGPEQPQHF
TGTGCCAGTAGTGGCCCGGAACAGCCCCAGCATTTT
>-|-|TRBV6-7|TRBJ1-5
CARKEPQHF
TGTGCCAGGAAGGAGCCCCAGCATTTT
>-|-|TRBV13|TRBJ1-2
CASSFINYGYTF
TGTGCCAGCAGCTTCATCAACTATGGCTACACCTTC
>TRBD1|-|TRBV5-5|TRBJ2-4
CASSLGDREGKNIQYF
TGTGCCAGCAGCTTAGGGGACAGGGAAGGCAAAAACATTCAGTACTTC
>TRBD2|-|TRBV5-4|TRBJ2-1
CASSFPSGGGHEQFF
TGTGCCAGCAGCTTTCCTAGCGGGGGGGGCCATGAGCAGTTCTTC
>-|-|TRBV5-4|TRBJ2-1
CASSLDRANYNEQFF
TGTGCCAGCAGCTTGGACAGGGCCAATTACAATGAGCAGTTCTTC
>TRBD1|-|TRBV7-2|TRBJ2-7
CASSPDAYRDRSYEQYF
TGTGCCAGCAGTCCCGACGCCTACCGGGACAGGTCCTACGAGCAGTACTTC